This T cell receptor (beta chain) was profiled in a study of blood T cells in healthy people across ages. This CDR3 spans 16 amino acids. The V gene's germline CDR1 is SQVTM and CDR2 ANQGSEA. Study-wide points: There was no known CMV status for donors, so expanded clonotype changes were possibly confounded. Diversity figures based on one million T cells were deemed too low.

As to this clonotype: What it binds is unknown. Germline is not matched at one junction end, which may reflect a read error.

Healthy Caucasian individuals from Russia aged roughly 6 to 100 were enrolled as donors. Next came a second PCR, run for about 7 to 12 cycles, which used a sample-barcoded 5' primer along with a J-beta primer mix. Tagging of each cDNA molecule was performed by a template-switch adaptor with 12 random nucleotides. TCRdb redid the calling of the 5' RACE reads with MiXCR, one entry per CDR3 protein. The table shows 780,000 or so distinct CDR3 sequences, with roughly 50% occurring only once. The chain carries TRBV29-1 and TRBJ2-3; 10 bases agree with TRBD1. This TCR was recovered from a man aged 40-55 years in good health. Material: blood. The DNA for the CDR3 is TGCGGCGTTGAAGATCCCGGGACAGGGGTTAAAGATACGCAGTATTTT. Protein sequence: CGVEDPGTGVKDTQYF.